The 30 T cell receptor beta chains given below trace back to one sample, sequenced in a study of shared clonotypes between healthy human individuals. TCRdb's table, derived via immunoSEQ multiplex PCR, lists solely in-frame clones and lacks some. The profile covers about 490,000 clones, with roughly 80% appearing a single time and roughly 13% taken by the ten largest. Material for sequencing was PBMCs. These receptors all stem from a woman aged 40 to 50 in good health. Some clones in this sample may be carry-over from other donors' samples.

The rearrangement uses TRBV6-5 and TRBJ2-1; 8 bases line up with TRBD2. CDR1 is MNHEY and CDR2 is SVGAGI in the germline V gene. The CDR3 loop spans 15 amino acids. The V and J ends lost 6 bases and 7 bases, in that order; junction bases with no gene match: 11. Written as DNA, the CDR3 is TGTGCCAGCAGCTTGGGTAGCGGGAACTGGAATGAGCAGTTCTTC. It yields the protein CASSLGSGNWNEQFF.

This sequence joins TRBV5-4 and TRBJ2-5; D is unclear. The CDR3 extends over 14 amino acids. V gave up 0 bases and J gave up 2 bases, with 8 bases separating them. Germline CDR1 is SGHNT and CDR2 is YYREEE (reference sequence). CDR3 DNA: TGTGCCAGCAGCTTGGGGCGGTCACAAGAGACCCAGTACTTC. It yields the protein CASSLGRSQETQYF.

This sequence joins TRBV7-9 and TRBJ2-1; D is uncertain. Germline V CDR1 and CDR2: SEHNR, FQNEAQ (reference sequence). Trimming cost V 5 bases and J 4 bases, with 18 bases left between them. The CDR3 covers 16 residues. This CDR3 is CASSTTLTSNYNEQFF. The DNA of the CDR3 is TGTGCCAGCAGCACGACTCTCACATCAAATTACAATGAGCAGTTCTTC.

As regards this clone: A far larger clone is one nucleotide away, so this likely arose from a read error. Other DNA sequences in the sample encode the same CDR3. The J gene is TRBJ2-2, the V gene TRBV4-2, with 8 positions matching TRBD2. Germline values: CDR1 LGHNA, CDR2 YNFKEQ. This CDR3 comprises 18 residues. The CDR3 spells CASSQFLSAGASTGELLF. DNA for the CDR3: TGTGCCAGCAGCCAATTCCTCTCAGCGGGAGCCTCTACCGGGGAGCTGTTGTTT.

Comment on this clone: The identical CDR3 is also encoded by other nucleotide sequences in the sample. The CDR3 nucleotides are TGTGCCAGCAGTGACGGGAGCGGGAGCACAGATACGCAGTATTTT. Translating gives CASSDGSGSTDTQYF. The V gene is TRBV6-4, the J gene TRBJ2-3, with D possibly being TRBD2 (6 bases). This CDR3 is 15 amino acids long. Germline CDR1 MRHNA, CDR2 SNTAGT. V lost 2 bases, J lost 0 bases, and 9 bases lay in between.

This sequence joins TRBV28 and TRBJ2-7; D is uncertain. Trimming left V 3 bases short and J 5 bases short, with 14 bases between. The germline gives CDR1 MDHEN, CDR2 SYDVKM. The CDR3 length is 14 residues. CDR3 in amino acids: CASSFQTPADEQYF. The CDR3 DNA reads as TGTGCCAGCAGTTTCCAGACTCCTGCGGACGAGCAGTACTTC.

The V and J genes are TRBV19 and TRBJ1-2; D ambiguous. With 7 bases removed from V and 2 bases from J, the gap between germline ends came to 14 bases. The CDR3 consists of 14 residues. Germline V CDR1 and CDR2: LNHDA, SQIVND (reference sequence). CDR3 sequence (DNA): TGTGCCAGTACCCCATCGGTACGGAACTATGGCTACACCTTC. This codes for CASTPSVRNYGYTF. The full variable domain, its missing parts supplied by reference TRBV19 and TRBJ1-2, is DGGITQSPKYLFRKEGQNVTLSCEQNLNHDAMYWYRQDPGQGLRLIYYSQIVNDFQKGDIAEGYSVSREKKESFPLTVTSAQKNPTAFYLCASTPSVRNYGYTFGSGTRLTVV.

This chain joins TRBV10-3 and TRBJ2-5, with 7 bases aligning to TRBD2. After removal of 3 bases from V and 0 bases from J, the junction contained 4 bases not matched to a gene. Germline loops: CDR1 ENHRY, CDR2 SYGVKD. This CDR3 comprises 15 residues. CDR3 sequence reads: CAISDHGTNQETQYF. The DNA of the CDR3 is TGTGCCATCAGTGACCACGGGACTAACCAAGAGACCCAGTACTTC.

The chain couples TRBV11-2 to TRBJ1-1; D gene uncertain. V shed 1 base and J shed 6 bases, with 18 bases lying between them. Germline CDR1 SGHAT, CDR2 FQNNGV. This CDR3 has 16 amino acids. CDR3 loop: CASSLAGIAGLAEAFF. DNA of the CDR3: TGTGCCAGCAGCTTAGCCGGGATCGCTGGGCTCGCTGAAGCTTTCTTT.

The CDR3 region has the DNA TGCGCCAGCAGTGTTAATAGCGGGAGGTCTGGCGAGCAGTACTTC. This translates into CASSVNSGRSGEQYF. The V call is TRBV10-2, the J call TRBJ2-7, with 10 bases fitting TRBD2. V was pared by 4 bases and J by 6 bases, with 9 bases of the junction left unmatched. Looked up from germline, CDR1 is WSHSY and CDR2 is SAAADI. CDR3 size: 15 residues.

In this sample, this clone turned up once. V gene TRBV11-2 combines with J gene TRBJ2-5; D gene uncertain. V was shortened by 2 bases and J by 1 base, with 2 bases between the two germline ends. CDR1 SGHAT and CDR2 FQNNGV come from the germline V gene. The CDR3 sequence is 12 residues long. The CDR3 DNA reads as TGTGCCAGCAGCTTACCCCAAGAGACCCAGTACTTC. Residues: CASSLPQETQYF.

The chain is built from TRBV19 and TRBJ2-5; no definite D call. The CDR3 has 13 residues. With 6 bases removed from V and 1 base from J, the gap between germline ends came to 9 bases. The germline gives CDR1 LNHDA, CDR2 SQIVND (reference sequence). The CDR3, as DNA: TGTGCCAGTAGCATTTGGGCCCAAGAGACCCAGTACTTC. Translated: CASSIWAQETQYF.

A remark on this clone: A far larger clone is a single base away, which makes a read error likely. The V call is TRBV29-1, the J call TRBJ2-5, with TRBD1 matching 7 bases. With the DNA end fitting TRBJ2-7 better, the J assignment may be wrong. From germline, CDR1 is SQVTM and CDR2 ANQGSEA. The CDR3 length is 14 residues. CDR3 DNA sequence: TGCAACGCCCTGAGGGGGACAGCCTTGGACGAGCAGTACTTC. It is translated as CNALRGTALDEQYF.

This clone has a single count. A far larger clone is off by one base, so a read error is likely. This is likely a read error, given that the CDR3 carries no conserved phenylalanine or tryptophan at its end. The V call is TRBV30, the J call TRBJ1-1; no reliable D call. This CDR3 has 15 amino acids. V lost 4 bases to trimming and J lost 1 base, with 16 bases between them. CDR1 is GTSNPN and CDR2 is SVGIG in the germline V gene (reference sequence). In nucleotides, the CDR3 is TGTGCCTGGACCCCGAAGGAGGGCAGGAACACTGAAGCTTTCCTT. This codes for CAWTPKEGRNTEAFL.

As regards this clone: A far larger clone is one base from this, pointing to a likely read error. CDR3 residues: CASSPTPGGQFF. The CDR3 DNA reads as TGTGCCAGCAGCCCCACCCCGGGGGGGCAGTTCTTC. The chain uses TRBV7-2 and TRBJ2-1; TRBD2 aligns across 7 bases. The J segment lost 12 bases and the V segment lost 5 bases, leaving 7 bases of the junction unmatched. CDR1 is SGHTA, CDR2 FQGNSA, per germline. The CDR3 loop spans 12 amino acids.

Worth noting for this clone: A far bigger clonotype differs at one base, so this is likely a read error. The chain recombines TRBV28 with TRBJ2-7; D is undetermined. Trimming left V 10 bases short and J 3 bases short, with 10 bases between. The CDR3 length is 11 residues. Germline CDR1 is MDHEN and CDR2 is SYDVKM. The CDR3 reads CATRARYEQYF. DNA for the CDR3: TGTGCCACCCGAGCCCGCTACGAGCAGTACTTC.

The chain couples TRBV15 to TRBJ2-5; 10 bases match TRBD1. The V gene end was trimmed by 6 bases and the J gene end by 1 base; junction bases not matched to a gene: 8. CDR1 is LNHNV, CDR2 YYDKDF, per germline (reference sequence). This CDR3 region has 16 residues. CDR3 in amino acids: CATSPGTGDFQETQYF. The CDR3 bases are TGTGCCACCAGTCCCGGGACAGGGGATTTCCAAGAGACCCAGTACTTC. Full variable domain (remainder filled in from reference TRBV15 and TRBJ2-5): DAMVIQNPRYQVTQFGKPVTLSCSQTLNHNVMYWYQQKSSQAPKLLFHYYDKDFNNEADTPDNFQSRRPNTSFCFLDIRSPGLGDTAMYLCATSPGTGDFQETQYFGPGTRLLVL.

To note about this clone: A far larger clone is only one base removed, so a read error is likely. The V call is TRBV5-1, the J call TRBJ2-7, with 8 bases fitting TRBD1. The trim removed 4 bases at V and 2 bases at J, leaving 8 bases unmatched. Germline CDR1 and CDR2: SGHRS and YFSETQ. The CDR3 has 15 amino acids. CDR3 protein: CASSIGTGPTYEQYF. As DNA, the CDR3 is TGCGCCAGCAGCATCGGGACAGGCCCCACCTACGAGCAGTACTTC.

The rearrangement joins TRBV2 to TRBJ2-7; D not certain. Trimming cost V 2 bases and J 5 bases, with 4 bases left between them. This CDR3 spans 11 amino acids. The germline V gene encodes CDR1 SNHLY and CDR2 FYNNEI. CDR3 protein: CASSEYNEQYF. CDR3 nucleotide sequence: TGTGCCAGCAGTGAATATAACGAGCAGTACTTC.

This chain joins TRBV6-5 and TRBJ2-2; 10 nucleotides agree with TRBD1. Germline CDR1 MNHEY, CDR2 SVGAGI. The CDR3 has 16 amino acids. Trimming took 0 bases from V and 8 from J; bases not matched to a gene: 6. The CDR3 protein is CASSYSSGTGVGELFF. Written as DNA, the CDR3 is TGTGCCAGCAGTTACTCGAGCGGGACAGGGGTTGGGGAGCTGTTTTTT.

The chain has TRBV28 and TRBJ2-7, with a weak D call TRBD1 (6 bases). V gave up 3 bases and J gave up 1 base, with 13 bases separating them. Germline V gene sequence: CDR1 MDHEN, CDR2 SYDVKM. The CDR3 extends over 15 amino acids. CDR3 amino acids: CASSFPGTQSYEQYF. The CDR3 nucleotides read TGTGCCAGCAGTTTCCCCGGGACACAATCCTACGAGCAGTACTTC.

The rearrangement uses TRBV29-1 and TRBJ2-5; weak D call: TRBD1 (6 bases). Germline CDR1 is SQVTM and CDR2 is ANQGSEA. The CDR3 totals 13 residues. V dropped 5 bases and J dropped 0 bases, with 10 bases sitting between them. The CDR3 sequence is CSVPTGYQETQYF. CDR3 sequence (DNA): TGCAGCGTTCCAACAGGGTACCAAGAGACCCAGTACTTC.

V gene TRBV6-1 combines with J gene TRBJ2-7, with 8 bases that match TRBD2. Trimming at V came to 8 bases and at J to 4 bases, leaving 13 bases not matched to a gene. Germline CDR1 is MNHNS and CDR2 is SASEGT. The CDR3 is made up of 15 amino acids. The CDR3 sequence: CASSFSSLAGYEQYF. Written as DNA, the CDR3 is TGTGCCAGCTCTTTTTCGAGTCTAGCGGGTTACGAGCAGTACTTC.

The genes are TRBV30 and TRBJ1-5; a weak D match, TRBD1 (5 bases). The germline V gene has CDR1 GTSNPN and CDR2 SVGIG (reference sequence). This CDR3 is 15 amino acids long. V was pared by 2 bases and J by 4 bases, with 15 bases between. CDR3 protein: CAWSPHGGSNQPQHF. CDR3 bases: TGTGCCTGGAGTCCTCACGGGGGTTCAAATCAGCCCCAGCATTTT.

This chain uses TRBV6-5 with TRBJ1-3; the D gene is possibly TRBD1 (6 bases). V lost 5 bases and J 0 bases, leaving 8 bases between the germline ends. Per germline, CDR1 MNHEY and CDR2 SVGAGI. The CDR3 has 14 amino acids. The CDR3 nucleotides read TGTGCCAGCAGTGCGACAGGCTCTGGAAACACCATATATTTT. It yields the protein CASSATGSGNTIYF.

This clone was detected ten times or more. The rearrangement links TRBV6-4 to TRBJ1-1; D ambiguous. Deletions cut 0 bases from V and 1 base from J, with 3 bases between. CDR1 and CDR2 (germline): MRHNA, SNTAGT. CDR3 length: 13 amino acids. The CDR3 spells CASSDSENTEAFF. CDR3 nucleotides: TGTGCCAGCAGTGACTCTGAGAACACTGAAGCTTTCTTT.

This clone is a singleton in its sample. The chain carries TRBV2 and TRBJ2-7, with a possible D match to TRBD1 (6 bases). Trimming stripped 5 bases from V and 6 bases from J, with 11 bases between. The germline V gene encodes CDR1 SNHLY and CDR2 FYNNEI. The CDR3 consists of 12 residues. The CDR3 loop reads CASSQQGGEQYF. The CDR3 DNA sequence: TGTGCCAGCAGTCAACAGGGCGGCGAGCAGTACTTC.

The gene calls are TRBV10-3 and TRBJ2-2; TRBD2 matches at 14 bases. J was trimmed by 5 bases and V by 11 bases; bases with no gene match: 10. From germline, CDR1 is ENHRY and CDR2 SYGVKD. The length of the CDR3 is 16 residues. CDR3 nucleotide sequence: TGTGCCGTTTTGACTAGCGGGAGGGTCTCTACCGGGGAGCTGTTTTTT. Translation: CAVLTSGRVSTGELFF.

This clone has only one observation. A far larger clone is off by one base, so a read error is likely. The chain carries TRBV11-2 and TRBJ1-4, with unresolved D. The germline gives CDR1 SGHAT, CDR2 FQNNGV. The CDR3 extends over 14 amino acids. V lost 5 bases and J lost 8, with 15 bases in between. CDR3: CASSPRPAGEKLFF. The CDR3 nucleotides read TGTGCCAGCAGCCCCCGACCGGCGGGGGAAAAACTGTTTTTT.

This clone was recorded a few times. This rearrangement joins TRBV19 to TRBJ1-5, with D uncertain. Germline V gives CDR1 LNHDA, CDR2 SQIVND (reference sequence). Trimming took off 3 bases at V and 3 bases at J, with 12 bases between the two ends. The CDR3 totals 15 residues. CDR3 sequence: CASSMGRRNNQPQHF. CDR3 coding DNA: TGTGCCAGTAGTATGGGCAGGAGAAACAATCAGCCCCAGCATTTT.